The clone carrying this TCR beta chain has ten or more counts. The entry originates in a study of T cells after yellow fever vaccination. MiXCR, run by TCRdb on the 5' RACE reads, gives a single entry per CDR3 protein. The data show 50,000 to 60,000 distinct CDR3 sequences, with about 5% seen just once and roughly 28% held by the top ten. Germline V gene data show CDR1 as SGHTA and CDR2 as FQGTGA. This CDR3 comprises 15 residues. V lost 5 bases and J lost 0; bases outside the gene matches: 2. The TCR originated in a man aged 18 to 30 who received the YFV17D yellow fever vaccine. Sequences were derived from PBMCs, either bulk or a sorted T-cell subset (CD4+, CD8+, memory, or dextramer-sorted; not recorded which), sampled on the day of the yellow fever booster vaccination. This chain joins TRBV7-3 and TRBJ2-3, with 10 nucleotides matching TRBD2. This CDR3 is CASSPGLASTDTQYF. The CDR3 DNA reads TGTGCCAGCAGCCCGGGACTAGCGAGCACAGATACGCAGTATTTT.